A selection of T cell receptor beta chains follows, all from one sample in a study of T cells after posttransplantation cyclophosphamide. Assay: immunoSEQ multiplex PCR; the TCRdb copy retains only in-frame clones and omits some. Found here are 7,500 to 10,000 clones, roughly 98% of them singletons; the top ten hold around 0.25%. The sample taken for sequencing was naive CD4+ T cells sorted from PBMCs. All receptors come from a woman aged 55-69 years in good health, CMV-negative, and a related stem cell transplant donor. Each CDR3 is given with its conserved first and last residue. A D gene is named only where the DNA matches it firmly. A clone size is listed for some rows: how often the clone was seen (once, few, many), or a class if it is expanded.

cdr3_nt	cdr3_aa	v_call	j_call	d_call	clone_size
TGTGCCATCAGATCTACTAGCGCTGAGCAGTTCTTC	CAIRSTSAEQFF	TRBV10-3	TRBJ2-1	TRBD2	NA
TGTGCCAGCAGCCAAGGGGATAAGGGGACTACCCAAGAGACCCAGTACTTC	CASSQGDKGTTQETQYF	TRBV4-2	TRBJ2-5	TRBD2	NA
TGTGCCAGCAGCACTAGGTTGGCTAGCGGGGGACGGGGAGATACGCAGTATTTT	CASSTRLASGGRGDTQYF	TRBV9	TRBJ2-3	TRBD2	NA
TGTGCCAGTAATGAGGGAGTTTCCTCCTACGAGCAGTACTTC	CASNEGVSSYEQYF	TRBV19	TRBJ2-7	NA	NA
TGCAGCGTTGAAGATCGATGGGGAGGTGGCTACACCTTC	CSVEDRWGGGYTF	TRBV29-1	TRBJ1-2	NA	NA
TGTGCCAGTAGTACCCACATGAACACTGAAGCTTTCTTT	CASSTHMNTEAFF	TRBV19	TRBJ1-1	NA	NA
TGTGCCAGTAGTGGGTTCAGGGCCTCTGGGGCCAACGTCCTGACTTTC	CASSGFRASGANVLTF	TRBV19	TRBJ2-6	NA	NA
TGTGCCAGCAGAAGTTCCGGGACACCGAACTATGGCTACACCTTC	CASRSSGTPNYGYTF	TRBV27	TRBJ1-2	NA	NA
TGTGCCACCAGCAGAGATAGGGGGGCTAGCGGGGAGGAGACCCAGTACTTC	CATSRDRGASGEETQYF	TRBV15	TRBJ2-5	TRBD2	NA
TGTGCCAGTTGTCCTGGGAGGGCCGAGTGGACCGGGGAGCTGTTTTTT	CASCPGRAEWTGELFF	TRBV19	TRBJ2-2	TRBD2	NA
TGTGCCAGCAGCTTGGTAGGACAAGAGGACACCGGGGAGCTGTTTTTT	CASSLVGQEDTGELFF	TRBV5-6	TRBJ2-2	NA	NA
TGTGCCAGCTCACCACCGGGGGGGGCCGGCAATCAGCCCCAGCATTTT	CASSPPGGAGNQPQHF	TRBV18	TRBJ1-5	NA	NA
TGTGCCACCTCCGGACTAGCGGGAGAGGGTGAGCAGTTCTTC	CATSGLAGEGEQFF	TRBV10-3	TRBJ2-1	TRBD2	NA
TGCGCCAGCAGCCGACCGGGACTACCGAACACCGGGGAGCTGTTTTTT	CASSRPGLPNTGELFF	TRBV4-1	TRBJ2-2	TRBD2	once
TGTGCCAGCAGCTTAGAATACCGGAGCTCCTATAATTCACCCCTCCACTTT	CASSLEYRSSYNSPLHF	TRBV7-2	TRBJ1-6	NA	NA
TGTGCCAGCGAACGTCTACAGGGGGCGCCCCGACTTGACTATGGCTACACCTTC	CASERLQGAPRLDYGYTF	TRBV7-9	TRBJ1-2	TRBD1	NA
TGCGCCAGCAGCTTGCCAGGGCCAACCGATACGCAGTATTTT	CASSLPGPTDTQYF	TRBV5-1	TRBJ2-3	NA	NA
TGTGCCAGCAGTCGAGACAGGGCCGACGGCTACACCTTC	CASSRDRADGYTF	TRBV6-6	TRBJ1-2	TRBD1	NA
TGTGCCAGTGGCCTCCGGAGCCAGAACAATGAGCAGTTCTTC	CASGLRSQNNEQFF	TRBV19	TRBJ2-1	NA	NA
TGTGCCAGCAGCCGAGGGACAGACCCCTACGAGCAGTACTTC	CASSRGTDPYEQYF	TRBV5-5	TRBJ2-7	TRBD1	NA
TGTGCCAGCAGCCCCCCCGGGACAGGGCATCAGCCCCAGCATTTT	CASSPPGTGHQPQHF	TRBV7-9	TRBJ1-5	TRBD1	NA
TGTGCCAGCAGCCGAGGAGGTACAGCCCGCTCCTACGAGCAGTACTTC	CASSRGGTARSYEQYF	TRBV7-2	TRBJ2-7	NA	NA
TGTGCCAGCAGCTCCGCCGGACAGGGTAGGACTGAAGCTTTCTTT	CASSSAGQGRTEAFF	TRBV7-2	TRBJ1-1	TRBD1	NA
TGTGCCAGCAGCACTAGGACAGGGGGCCCTAGCGGGAGGGGGTATGAGCAGTTCTTC	CASSTRTGGPSGRGYEQFF	TRBV7-2	TRBJ2-1	NA	NA
TGTGCCAGCAGCTTAAGACAGTACAATGAGCAGTTCTTC	CASSLRQYNEQFF	TRBV7-9	TRBJ2-1	NA	NA
TGTGCCAGCAGCCATGGACTAGCGGGAGACACCGGGGAGCTGTTTTTT	CASSHGLAGDTGELFF	TRBV11-3	TRBJ2-2	TRBD2	NA
TGTGCCAGCAGGTTAGGGGGGGCGCAGTATTTT	CASRLGGAQYF	TRBV28	TRBJ2-3	NA	NA
TGTGCCAGCAGCTTTAGCCGCGGGAGGGCAGTTTCCGGGGAGCTGTTTTTT	CASSFSRGRAVSGELFF	TRBV7-2	TRBJ2-2	TRBD2	NA
TGTGCCAGCAGTGAAGCCGCGTCGGGAGGGTACGAGCAGTACTTC	CASSEAASGGYEQYF	TRBV6-1	TRBJ2-7	TRBD2	once
TGTGCCAGCAGTCTGACAGGGGCAAGCACAGATACGCAGTATTTT	CASSLTGASTDTQYF	TRBV25-1	TRBJ2-3	TRBD1	NA
TGTGCCAGCAGCTCCAGCCAGGACAGGAGGAACACCGGGGAGCTGTTTTTT	CASSSSQDRRNTGELFF	TRBV5-4	TRBJ2-2	TRBD1	NA
TGTGCCAGCGGATTACCGGGACTTCTTGGAAACACCATATATTTT	CASGLPGLLGNTIYF	TRBV7-2	TRBJ1-3	NA	NA
TGCGCCAGCAGTGAACTTCTCCCCTCCTACAATGAGCAGTTCTTC	CASSELLPSYNEQFF	TRBV10-2	TRBJ2-1	NA	NA
TGTGCCAGCAGCTTAGGTGGGATGAGGGACAATGAGCAGTTCTTC	CASSLGGMRDNEQFF	TRBV11-2	TRBJ2-1	NA	NA
TGTGCCAGCAGTTTCAGAACAGTTAATTCACCCCTCCACTTT	CASSFRTVNSPLHF	TRBV27	TRBJ1-6	NA	NA
TGTGCCAGCTCACCACTCGCCCATAAGCAGGGGACGAATCAGCCCCAGCATTTT	CASSPLAHKQGTNQPQHF	TRBV18	TRBJ1-5	NA	NA
TGCAGCGTTCACCGCGGGACTAGCGTATTAAATGAGCAGTTCTTC	CSVHRGTSVLNEQFF	TRBV29-1	TRBJ2-1	TRBD2	NA
TGTGCCAGCAGCGAGGGACAGAAAGAGACCCAGTACTTC	CASSEGQKETQYF	TRBV2	TRBJ2-5	TRBD1	NA
TGTGCCTCCGCGGTAAGGACAGGGGGCAATCAGCCCCAGCATTTT	CASAVRTGGNQPQHF	TRBV27	TRBJ1-5	TRBD1	NA
TGTGCCAGCAGCTTAGCTAGGACATTTCTGAACACTGAAGCTTTCTTT	CASSLARTFLNTEAFF	TRBV11-2	TRBJ1-1	NA	NA